This T cell receptor (beta chain) was documented in a study of blood T cell repertoires in COVID-19. Study information: Samples came from the United States, Italy and Spain, spanning acute and convalescent COVID-19. The cDNA or gDNA used as material had been derived from T cells, B-cell-depleted T cells, or PBMCs.

In Seattle, patients joined the study during active infection and were tracked longitudinally. The CDR3 is 15 residues long. V shed 6 bases, J shed 5 bases, and the junction held 11 bases outside the gene matches. Germline V gives CDR1 SNHLY, CDR2 FYNNEI. Authors' methods: Amplification of reference gene primers was used by the study to estimate nucleated cell counts. The protocol was immunoSEQ multiplex PCR, while the TCRdb copy is restricted to in-frame clones and leaves out a portion. The V and J calls and the clone size are those of that table, but D and trimming were determined from the DNA. Here the sample spans around 300,000 clones, 75% to 90% being singletons.

V gene TRBV2 combines with J gene TRBJ2-5; the match to TRBD2 covers 8 bases. This receptor was taken from a woman in her sixties or seventies with COVID-19, enrolled during active disease. Sequenced input: peripheral blood. CDR3 in DNA: TGTGCCAGCAGGTCGGCGGGGGGCGAGAGGGAGACCCAGTACTTC. Its translation is CASRSAGGERETQYF.